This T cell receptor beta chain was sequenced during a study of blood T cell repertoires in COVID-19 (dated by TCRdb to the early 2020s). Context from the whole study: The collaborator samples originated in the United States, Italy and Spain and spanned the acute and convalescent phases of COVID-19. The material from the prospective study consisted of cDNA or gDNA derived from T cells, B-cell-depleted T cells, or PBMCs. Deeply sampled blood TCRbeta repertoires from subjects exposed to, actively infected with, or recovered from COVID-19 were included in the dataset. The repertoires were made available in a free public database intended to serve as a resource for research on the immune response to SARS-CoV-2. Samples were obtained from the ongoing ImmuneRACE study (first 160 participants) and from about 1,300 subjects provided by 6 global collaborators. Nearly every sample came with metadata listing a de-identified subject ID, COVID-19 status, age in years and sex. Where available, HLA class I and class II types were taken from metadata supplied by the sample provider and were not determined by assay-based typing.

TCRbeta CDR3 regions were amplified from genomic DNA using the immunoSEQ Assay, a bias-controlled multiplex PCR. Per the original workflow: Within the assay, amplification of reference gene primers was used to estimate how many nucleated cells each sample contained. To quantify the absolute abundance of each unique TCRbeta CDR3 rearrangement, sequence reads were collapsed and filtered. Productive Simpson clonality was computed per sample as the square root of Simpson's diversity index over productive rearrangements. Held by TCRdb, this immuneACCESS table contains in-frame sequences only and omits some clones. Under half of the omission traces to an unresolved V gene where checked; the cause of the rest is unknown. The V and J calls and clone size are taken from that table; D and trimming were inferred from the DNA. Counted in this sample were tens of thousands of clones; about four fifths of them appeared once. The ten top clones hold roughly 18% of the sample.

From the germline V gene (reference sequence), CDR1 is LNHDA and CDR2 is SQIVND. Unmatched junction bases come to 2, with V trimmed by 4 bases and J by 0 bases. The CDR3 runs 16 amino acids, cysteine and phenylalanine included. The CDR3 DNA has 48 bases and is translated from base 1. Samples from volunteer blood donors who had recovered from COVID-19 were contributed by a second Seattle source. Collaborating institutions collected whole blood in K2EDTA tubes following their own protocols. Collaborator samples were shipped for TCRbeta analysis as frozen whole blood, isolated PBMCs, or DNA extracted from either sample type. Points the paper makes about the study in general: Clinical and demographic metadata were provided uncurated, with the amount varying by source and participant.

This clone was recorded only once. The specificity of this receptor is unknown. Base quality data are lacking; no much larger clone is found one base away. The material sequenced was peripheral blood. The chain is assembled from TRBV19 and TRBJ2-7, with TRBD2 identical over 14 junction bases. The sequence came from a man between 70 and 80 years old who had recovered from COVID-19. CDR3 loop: CASSKGLAGDSYEQYF. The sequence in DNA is TGTGCCAGTAGTAAGGGACTAGCGGGAGACTCCTACGAGCAGTACTTC.